This is a list of T cell receptor beta chains from one sample in a study of blood T cell repertoires in COVID-19. Sequenced by immunoSEQ multiplex PCR; TCRdb stores in-frame clones only, minus some. The sample records roughly 220,000 clones, almost 90% being singletons. The sample was PBMCs or T cells enriched from blood (not recorded which). Receptors originate from a man aged 25 to 40 who had been exposed to COVID-19. CDR3s include the opening cysteine and the closing phenylalanine or tryptophan. The D gene is left open where the match is weak. Clone size appears in some rows only: once, few, many, or a class for an expanded clone.

D | J | V | size | DNA | CDR3
TRBD2 | TRBJ2-5 | TRBV9 | - | TGTGCCAGCAGCGTAGGGCCTAGCGGGGAAGAGACCCAGTACTTC | CASSVGPSGEETQYF
TRBD1 | TRBJ2-5 | TRBV30 | - | TGTGCCTGGAGGGACAGGGGAACGGGTTGGATCCAGTACTTC | CAWRDRGTGWIQYF
- | TRBJ2-1 | TRBV3-1/TRBV3-2 | - | TGTGCCAGCAGCCAGGTAGAATCCTACAATGAGCAGTTCTTC | CASSQVESYNEQFF
TRBD2 | TRBJ2-3 | TRBV7-6 | - | TGTGCCAGCAGCCAACTAGCGGGGCATAGCACAGATACGCAGTATTTT | CASSQLAGHSTDTQYF
- | TRBJ2-7 | TRBV6-4 | - | TGTGCCAGCCGGAGGGGAGGACGGTTTTTTTTCTACGGGCACTTC | CASRRGGRFFFYGHF
TRBD1 | TRBJ2-7 | TRBV12-3/TRBV12-4 | - | TGTGCCAGCAGTCCGGGGACAGGCTACGAGCAGTACTTC | CASSPGTGYEQYF
- | TRBJ2-1 | TRBV4-2 | once | TGTGCCAGCAGCCACCCGGGATACTACAATGAGCAGTTCTTC | CASSHPGYYNEQFF
- | TRBJ1-5 | TRBV19 | - | TGTGCCAGCAGACAGAGCCCTGTAGGCCAGCCCCAGCATTTT | CASRQSPVGQPQHF
TRBD2 | TRBJ2-3 | TRBV5-4 | - | TGTGCCAGCAGTACCGGGACTAGCATTAGCACAGATACGCAGTATTTT | CASSTGTSISTDTQYF
TRBD1 | TRBJ1-2 | TRBV10-3 | - | TGTGCCATCAGTGAGTCAGCCGGGACAGGGGCTGGCTACACCTTC | CAISESAGTGAGYTF
- | TRBJ2-7 | TRBV6-5 | - | TGTGCCAGCAGTTCCCCTTGGAGTGACTACGAGCAGTACTTC | CASSSPWSDYEQYF
- | TRBJ1-3 | TRBV6-5 | - | TGTGCCAGCGGAGTCTCTGGAAACACCATATATTTT | CASGVSGNTIYF
TRBD1 | TRBJ2-1 | TRBV7-3 | - | TGTGCCAGCAGCTTAACGGGGGACAGGGCCCAGTTCTTC | CASSLTGDRAQFF
- | TRBJ2-6 | TRBV14 | - | TGTGCCAGCAGCCAAGATGGTGGACAACTCTCTGGGGCCAACGTCCTGACTTTC | CASSQDGGQLSGANVLTF
- | TRBJ1-5 | TRBV27 | - | TGTGCCAGCAGCCTAACAGGGTCGGGCTATCAGCCCCAGCATTTT | CASSLTGSGYQPQHF
- | TRBJ2-7 | TRBV2 | - | TGTGCCAGCACGCGGGATCGCTACGAGCAGTACTTC | CASTRDRYEQYF
- | TRBJ2-3 | TRBV11-3 | few | TGTGCCAGCTCGACGGGGGTAGATACGCAGTATTTT | CASSTGVDTQYF
TRBD2 | TRBJ2-7 | TRBV3-1/TRBV3-2 | - | TGTGCCAGCAGCCCATTGGCGGGGGGAGACGAGCAGTACTTC | CASSPLAGGDEQYF
- | TRBJ1-5 | TRBV7-8 | - | TGTGCCAGCAGCCAGACAAGCAATCAGCCCCAGCATTTT | CASSQTSNQPQHF
TRBD2 | TRBJ2-5 | TRBV5-1 | - | TGCGCCAGCAGCTTGGGGCTAGCGGGGGGGCTACAAGAGACCCAGTACTTC | CASSLGLAGGLQETQYF
TRBD1 | TRBJ1-1 | TRBV7-8 | - | TGTGCCAGCAGCTCAGAACAGGGGTTGGAGGAAGCTTTCTTT | CASSSEQGLEEAFF
TRBD1 | TRBJ2-6 | TRBV25-1 | once | TGTGCCAGCAGTGAGGGGACAGGGGTCCCTGGGGCCAACGTCCTGACTTTC | CASSEGTGVPGANVLTF
TRBD1 | TRBJ1-3 | TRBV11-2 | many | TGTGCCAGCAGCTTAGGCGGTGTTTGGGACAGGGTGATATATTTT | CASSLGGVWDRVIYF
- | TRBJ1-2 | TRBV25-1 | - | TGTGCCAGCAGTGGGGGCGACCGTTATGGCTACACCTTC | CASSGGDRYGYTF
TRBD2 | TRBJ2-1 | TRBV2 | few | TGTGCCAGCAGTAGTCTAGCGGGGGCCCCCAATGAGCAGTTCTTC | CASSSLAGAPNEQFF